The rows below give T cell receptor beta chains drawn from one sample of a study of T cell repertoires in ileal Crohn's disease. TCRdb's copy holds only in-frame clones and misses some; the assay was immunoSEQ multiplex PCR. The sample includes 15,000 to 20,000 clones, more than 55% of them seen just once. Sequenced sample: ileal tissue. The receptor set was obtained from an adult with Crohn's disease. The CDR3 runs from the conserved cysteine through the conserved F or W. D genes are given only for firm matches. Only some rows state a clone size, as once, few, many or a class for expanded clones.

abundance,d_gene,j_gene,v_gene,CDR3nt,CDR3aa
.,.,TRBJ1-4,TRBV10-3,TGTGCCATCAGTGGGACAGCAACTAATGAAAAACTGTTTTTT,CAISGTATNEKLFF
few,.,TRBJ2-5,TRBV29-1,TGCAGCGTTAACAGGGAGAGTCAAGAGACCCAGTACTTC,CSVNRESQETQYF
few,TRBD2,TRBJ2-1,TRBV30,TGTGCCTGGAGTGGATCTAGCGGGGCCTACAATGAGCAGTTCTTC,CAWSGSSGAYNEQFF
.,TRBD1,TRBJ1-2,TRBV5-6,TGTGCCAGCAGCTTGGCTCAGGGGGCGGGGGGCTACACCTTC,CASSLAQGAGGYTF
few,TRBD2,TRBJ2-5,TRBV6-1,TGTGCCAGCAGTGACATAGCGGGAGGGCAAGAGACCCAGTACTTC,CASSDIAGGQETQYF
.,TRBD2,TRBJ2-3,TRBV19,TGTGCCAGTAGTATAGATAGCGGGACTAGATTGATAGATACGCAGTATTTT,CASSIDSGTRLIDTQYF
medium-sized,TRBD1,TRBJ2-1,TRBV6-5,TGTGCCAGCAGTCCGGGACAGGGATTGAATGAGCAGTTCTTC,CASSPGQGLNEQFF
once,TRBD1,TRBJ2-5,TRBV11-2,TGTGCCAGCAGCACGACAGGGGGTGAGACCCAGTACTTC,CASSTTGGETQYF
few,TRBD2,TRBJ2-1,TRBV6-4,TGTGCCAGCAGTGAACTAGCGGGGGCGGTCGATGAGCAGTTCTTC,CASSELAGAVDEQFF
.,.,TRBJ2-3,TRBV7-2,TGTGCCAGCAGCCTAGGGGGGGTAAGCACAGATACGCAGTATTTT,CASSLGGVSTDTQYF
.,.,TRBJ1-1,TRBV6-4,TGTGCCAGCAGTCCCGACGGAGACGGAACTGAAGCTTTCTTT,CASSPDGDGTEAFF
.,TRBD2,TRBJ2-3,TRBV7-3,TGTGCCAGCAGCTTAGATCAAGCGGGGGGTTCAGATACGCAGTATTTT,CASSLDQAGGSDTQYF
.,TRBD1,TRBJ1-1,TRBV5-1,TGCGCCAGCAGCTCCCAGGGGGCGACCACTGAAGCTTTCTTT,CASSSQGATTEAFF